What follows are 25 T cell receptor beta chains derived from one specimen sequenced in a study of a mutant IDH1 vaccine in newly diagnosed glioma. No antigen is known for these receptors. The time point here: week 35, safety follow-up. In every dose of vaccine, 300 ug of mutant IDH1 20-mer peptide was given alongside topical imiquimod. The data were produced by immunoSEQ multiplex PCR, yet TCRdb's version contains in-frame clones alone and is incomplete. There are approximately 43,000 clones in the sample; 80% to 90% occur only once, and about 1.6% lies in the top ten. The specimen comprised PBMCs, sampled from a glioma patient whose treatment included an IDH1 peptide vaccine. The source is a man aged 35 to 55 with glioma.

The J gene is TRBJ2-3, the V gene TRBV6-1; TRBD2 agrees at 10 bases. The CDR3 is made up of 17 amino acids. Unmatched junction bases numbered 6, after V lost 3 bases and J lost 0 bases. CDR1 is MNHNS, CDR2 SASEGT, per germline. The CDR3 loop reads CASSDPGLASSTDTQYF. Here the CDR3 DNA reads TGTGCCAGCAGTGACCCGGGACTAGCGTCTAGCACAGATACGCAGTATTTT.

In its sample, this clone was seen a few times. This chain links TRBV4-2 with TRBJ1-3; D gene unclear. The CDR3 length is 15 residues. CDR1 and CDR2 (germline): LGHNA, YNFKEQ. The V end lost 1 base, the J end lost 4 bases, and 11 bases lay between the germline ends. The CDR3 DNA is TGTGCCAGCAGCCAAGTGTCCAGTGGCGGAAACACCATATATTTT. Its translation: CASSQVSSGGNTIYF.

This clone was observed a few times. In DNA, the CDR3 is TGTGCCAGTAGTATGTGGGACAGGGATGTTGGTCAGCCCCAGCATTTT. Translated, it gives CASSMWDRDVGQPQHF. J is TRBJ1-5 and V is TRBV19; 9 nucleotides agree with TRBD1. Germline-derived CDR1 and CDR2 are LNHDA and SQIVND (reference sequence). The ends lost 3 bases at V and 6 bases at J; junction bases unmatched: 9. The CDR3 runs 16 residues.

The chain combines TRBV30 with TRBJ2-3; D gene uncertain. The CDR3 runs to 11 residues. V shed 3 bases and J shed 3 bases, with 4 bases lying between them. CDR1 is GTSNPN and CDR2 is SVGIG in the germline V gene (reference sequence). CDR3 bases: TGTGCCTGGAGAGATACAGATACGCAGTATTTT. The encoded protein is CAWRDTDTQYF.

The rearrangement links TRBV13 to TRBJ2-3; tentative D call: TRBD1 (6 bases). The CDR3 totals 14 residues. Trimming removed 5 bases from V and 0 bases from J, with 9 bases in between. Germline CDR1 reads PRHDT; CDR2 reads FYEKMQ (reference sequence). CDR3 sequence reads: CASSPGTSTDTQYF. The CDR3 bases are TGTGCCAGCAGCCCCGGGACAAGCACAGATACGCAGTATTTT.

This clone was seen a few times. The chain uses TRBV28 and TRBJ1-2, with D hard to call. Germline V CDR1 and CDR2: MDHEN, SYDVKM. The CDR3 extends over 13 amino acids. Trimming took off 7 bases at V and 8 bases at J, with 17 bases between the two ends. DNA of the CDR3: TGTGCCAGCACCCTTTTGGAGGGCTGGGGCTACACCTTC. It is translated as CASTLLEGWGYTF.

The chain has TRBV30 and TRBJ1-1; D uncertain. Per the germline V gene, CDR1 is GTSNPN and CDR2 is SVGIG (reference sequence). The V end lost 0 bases, the J end lost 0 bases, and 14 bases lay between the germline ends. The CDR3 covers 16 residues. This CDR3 is CAWSVLPRVMNTEAFF. Here the CDR3 DNA reads TGTGCCTGGAGTGTACTCCCCCGGGTTATGAACACTGAAGCTTTCTTT. Full variable domain (outside the CDR3, taken from reference TRBV30 and TRBJ1-1): SQTIHQWPATLVQPVGSPLSLECTVEGTSNPNLYWYRQAAGRGLQLLFYSVGIGQISSEVPQNLSASRPQDRQFILSSKKLLLSDSGFYLCAWSVLPRVMNTEAFFGQGTRLTVV.

CDR3 amino acids: CASGDGAWGYTF. The CDR3 bases are TGTGCCAGTGGAGACGGAGCCTGGGGCTACACCTTC. This chain uses TRBV19 with TRBJ1-2; D gene uncertain. Per the germline V gene, CDR1 is LNHDA and CDR2 is SQIVND (reference sequence). V lost 8 bases and J lost 8, with 15 bases in between. This CDR3 region has 12 residues.

V usage is TRBV30 and J usage is TRBJ1-3; no clear D gene. This CDR3 comprises 13 residues. Germline V CDR1 and CDR2: GTSNPN, SVGIG (reference sequence). V lost 0 bases, J lost 4 bases, and 7 bases lay in between. In nucleotides, the CDR3 is TGTGCCTGGAGTGTACGAAGCGGAAACACCATATATTTT. Translating it yields CAWSVRSGNTIYF. Full variable domain (rest looked up from reference TRBV30 and TRBJ1-3): SQTIHQWPATLVQPVGSPLSLECTVEGTSNPNLYWYRQAAGRGLQLLFYSVGIGQISSEVPQNLSASRPQDRQFILSSKKLLLSDSGFYLCAWSVRSGNTIYFGEGSWLTVV.

The chain couples TRBV7-9 to TRBJ2-3, with D tentatively TRBD2 (6 bases). The germline V and J ends were trimmed by 4 bases and 2 bases, with 10 bases remaining between them. CDR1 SEHNR and CDR2 FQNEAQ come from the germline V gene (reference sequence). The CDR3 contains 14 residues. CDR3 loop: CASSSGVYTDTQYF. CDR3 in DNA: TGTGCCAGCAGCTCGGGAGTTTACACAGATACGCAGTATTTT. Full variable domain (remainder filled in from reference TRBV7-9 and TRBJ2-3): DTGVSQNPRHKITKRGQNVTFRCDPISEHNRLYWYRQTLGQGPEFLTYFQNEAQLEKSRLLSDRFSAERPKGSFSTLEIQRTEQGDSAMYLCASSSGVYTDTQYFGPGTRLTVL.

J is TRBJ2-1 and V is TRBV28, with 8 positions matching TRBD1. This CDR3 comprises 15 residues. The trim removed 5 bases at V and 5 bases at J, leaving 8 bases unmatched. Per the germline V gene, CDR1 is MDHEN and CDR2 is SYDVKM. The chain's CDR3 is CASSRTGQVNNEQFF. Here the CDR3 DNA reads TGTGCCAGCAGTAGGACGGGACAGGTCAACAATGAGCAGTTCTTC.

A note on this clone: Other nucleotide sequences from this sample produce the same CDR3. This sequence joins TRBV5-6 and TRBJ2-5; 14 bases align to TRBD2. From germline, CDR1 is SGHDT and CDR2 YYEEEE. This CDR3 has 18 amino acids. The V segment lost 3 bases and the J segment 0 bases; nucleotides outside the gene matches: 7. As DNA, the CDR3 is TGTGCCAGCAGCTGGCGGACTAGCGGGGGGAGGTACCAAGAGACCCAGTACTTC. The encoded protein is CASSWRTSGGRYQETQYF.

This chain links TRBV5-3 with TRBJ2-7, with 8 positions matching TRBD1. TRBV5-3 is annotated as an ORF whose role is uncertain. The CDR3 has 15 amino acids. Germline trimming cut 4 bases from V and 6 bases from J; bases unmatched to any gene: 12. CDR3 protein: CARSGKDRERLEQYF. The CDR3 DNA sequence: TGTGCCAGAAGCGGAAAGGACAGGGAGAGACTCGAGCAGTACTTC.

The V and J genes are TRBV7-9 and TRBJ1-6, with 9 bases that match TRBD1. Germline lookup yields CDR1 SEHNR and CDR2 FQNEAQ (reference sequence). The CDR3 contains 15 residues. V trimming: 5 bases; J trimming: 14 bases; junction bases outside the gene matches: 13. Here the CDR3 DNA reads TGTGCCAGCAGCCACTACCGGGACAGGGTAGAAACCCTCCACTTT. Its protein is CASSHYRDRVETLHF.

This chain uses TRBV6-6 with TRBJ1-3, with TRBD1 as a possible D gene (5 bases). V dropped 7 bases and J dropped 4 bases, with 20 bases sitting between them. CDR3 size: 16 residues. CDR1 and CDR2 (germline): MNHNY, SVGAGI (reference sequence). The CDR3 DNA sequence: TGTGCCAGCATCTTCTCTGCGGGGGGATCGGGAAACACCATATATTTT. Translating gives CASIFSAGGSGNTIYF.

This clone was seen just once. The V and J genes are TRBV4-1 and TRBJ2-1, with TRBD2 matching 13 bases. The V gene's germline CDR1 is MGHRA and CDR2 YSYEKL. Unmatched junction bases numbered 6, after V lost 4 bases and J lost 6 bases. The CDR3 totals 16 residues. The CDR3 loop is CASSRQGLAGTNEQFF. CDR3 in DNA: TGCGCCAGCAGCCGACAGGGACTAGCGGGGACCAATGAGCAGTTCTTC.

The genes are TRBV6-6 and TRBJ1-1; D is undetermined. The germline CDR1 and CDR2 sequences are MNHNY and SVGAGI (reference sequence). The CDR3 consists of 12 residues. Trimming shortened V by 4 bases and J by 7 bases, and 10 bases separated the two germline ends. DNA for the CDR3: TGTGCCAGCAGTTTCGACGGTGATGAAGCTTTCTTT. Amino acids: CASSFDGDEAFF.

The J gene is TRBJ1-6, the V gene TRBV5-1; 7 nucleotides line up with TRBD1. The CDR3 runs 15 residues. Germline-derived CDR1 and CDR2 are SGHRS and YFSETQ. The V gene end was trimmed by 7 bases and the J gene end by 0 bases; junction bases not matched to a gene: 4. The CDR3 bases are TGCGCCAGCGGGACAGAGAGCTCCTATAATTCACCCCTCCACTTT. Translated: CASGTESSYNSPLHF.

The rearrangement links TRBV4-2 to TRBJ1-5, with 7 nucleotides matching TRBD1. The V and J ends lost 0 bases and 0 bases, in that order; junction bases with no gene match: 8. There are 18 residues in the CDR3. The germline V gene encodes CDR1 LGHNA and CDR2 YNFKEQ. CDR3 DNA sequence: TGTGCCAGCAGCCAAGAGCGTCAGGGGGAAGGTAGCAATCAGCCCCAGCATTTT. Translation: CASSQERQGEGSNQPQHF.

The J gene is TRBJ1-2, the V gene TRBV28; 9 bases match TRBD1. CDR1 and CDR2 (germline): MDHEN, SYDVKM. V shed 6 bases and J 4 bases; nucleotides not matched to a gene: 3. The CDR3 loop spans 13 amino acids. The CDR3 region is CASRSTGGYGYTF. CDR3 nucleotides: TGTGCCAGCAGATCGACAGGGGGCTATGGCTACACCTTC.

This clone came up once. The chain combines TRBV5-1 with TRBJ1-1, with 7 bases aligning to TRBD1. The J segment lost 1 base and the V segment lost 6 bases, leaving 6 bases of the junction unmatched. The germline V gene encodes CDR1 SGHRS and CDR2 YFSETQ. This CDR3 spans 14 amino acids. The CDR3 sequence: CASTPTGKNTEAFF. The CDR3 region has the DNA TGCGCCAGCACACCGACAGGGAAGAACACTGAAGCTTTCTTT.

J is TRBJ1-6 and V is TRBV27; D remains unclear. Germline CDR1 is MNHEY and CDR2 is SMNVEV (reference sequence). The CDR3 consists of 16 residues. V lost 4 bases and J lost 0, with 10 bases in between. The CDR3 sequence is CASSSPSLSYNSPLHF. Here the CDR3 DNA reads TGTGCCAGCAGTTCCCCGTCCCTCTCCTATAATTCACCCCTCCACTTT.

The chain has TRBV4-1 and TRBJ2-1; possibly TRBD2 for D (6 bases). V lost 5 bases and J lost 0, with 11 bases in between. This CDR3 has 15 amino acids. Germline CDR1 and CDR2: MGHRA and YSYEKL. Here the CDR3 DNA reads TGCGCCAGCAGCTCTAGCGTAAGCTCCTACAATGAGCAGTTCTTC. Amino acids: CASSSSVSSYNEQFF.

The chain employs TRBV5-1 and TRBJ2-5; 8 nucleotides line up with TRBD2. The V segment lost 4 bases and the J segment 5 bases; nucleotides outside the gene matches: 25. The CDR3 contains 20 residues. CDR1 SGHRS and CDR2 YFSETQ come from the germline V gene. The chain's CDR3 is CASSPKALAGGRTPGETQYF. In DNA, the CDR3 is TGCGCCAGCAGCCCAAAGGCCCTGGCGGGGGGAAGAACCCCCGGGGAGACCCAGTACTTC.

The chain joins TRBV5-1 to TRBJ2-3; 7 bases fit TRBD1. The CDR3 has 14 amino acids. V lost 4 bases and J lost 4; bases outside the gene matches: 6. CDR1 SGHRS and CDR2 YFSETQ come from the germline V gene. CDR3 residues: CASSVTGVADTQYF. Here the CDR3 DNA reads TGCGCCAGCAGCGTAACAGGGGTAGCAGATACGCAGTATTTT.